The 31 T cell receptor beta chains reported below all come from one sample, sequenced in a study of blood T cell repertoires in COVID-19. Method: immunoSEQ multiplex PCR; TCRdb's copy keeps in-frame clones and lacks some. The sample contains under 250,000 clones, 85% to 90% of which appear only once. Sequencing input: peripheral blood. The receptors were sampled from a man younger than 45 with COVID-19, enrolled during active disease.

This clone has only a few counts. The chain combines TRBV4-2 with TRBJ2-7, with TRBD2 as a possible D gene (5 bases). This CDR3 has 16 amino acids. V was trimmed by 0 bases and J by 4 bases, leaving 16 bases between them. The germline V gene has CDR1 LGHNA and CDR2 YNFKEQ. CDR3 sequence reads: CASSQDGSASSYEQYF. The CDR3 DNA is TGTGCCAGCAGCCAAGATGGGTCGGCTAGCTCGTACGAGCAGTACTTC.

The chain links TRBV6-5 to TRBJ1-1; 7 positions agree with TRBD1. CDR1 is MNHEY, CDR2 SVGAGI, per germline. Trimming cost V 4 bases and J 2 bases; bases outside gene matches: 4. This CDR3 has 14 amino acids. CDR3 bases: TGTGCCAGCAGTTCCCCAGGGGGAAACACTGAAGCTTTCTTT. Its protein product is CASSSPGGNTEAFF.

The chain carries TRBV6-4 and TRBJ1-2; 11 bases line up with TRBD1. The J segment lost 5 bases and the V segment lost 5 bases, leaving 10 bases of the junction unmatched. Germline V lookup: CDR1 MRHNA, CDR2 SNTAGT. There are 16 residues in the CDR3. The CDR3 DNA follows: TGTGCCAGCAGTAGAGGGACAGGGGGAGAGGATTATGGCTACACCTTC. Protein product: CASSRGTGGEDYGYTF.

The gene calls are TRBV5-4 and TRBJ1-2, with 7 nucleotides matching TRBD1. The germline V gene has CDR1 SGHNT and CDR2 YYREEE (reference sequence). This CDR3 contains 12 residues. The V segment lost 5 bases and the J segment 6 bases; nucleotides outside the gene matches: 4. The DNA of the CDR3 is TGTGCCAGCAGTCCAGGGGGAAATGGCTACACCTTC. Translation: CASSPGGNGYTF.

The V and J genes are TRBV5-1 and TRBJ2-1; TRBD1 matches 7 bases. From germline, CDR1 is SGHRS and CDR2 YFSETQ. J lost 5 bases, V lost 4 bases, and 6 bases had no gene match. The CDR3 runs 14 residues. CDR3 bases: TGCGCCAGCAGCAGATCTCAGGGGGACAATGAGCAGTTCTTC. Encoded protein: CASSRSQGDNEQFF.

CDR3 nucleotides: TGTGCCAGCAGCCCCGCACAGGCGATCTCTGGAAACACCATATATTTT. Encoded protein: CASSPAQAISGNTIYF. The rearrangement uses TRBV7-8 and TRBJ1-3, with a tentative D call TRBD1 (5 bases). This CDR3 comprises 16 residues. V dropped 5 bases and J dropped 0 bases, with 14 bases sitting between them. Germline V gene lookup returns CDR1 SGHVS and CDR2 FQNEAQ.

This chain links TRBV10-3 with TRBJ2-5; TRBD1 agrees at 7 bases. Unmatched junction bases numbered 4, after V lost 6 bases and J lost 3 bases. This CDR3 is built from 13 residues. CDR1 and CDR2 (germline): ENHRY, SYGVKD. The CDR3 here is CAIRDRAEETQYF. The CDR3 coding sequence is TGTGCCATCAGAGACAGGGCGGAAGAGACCCAGTACTTC.

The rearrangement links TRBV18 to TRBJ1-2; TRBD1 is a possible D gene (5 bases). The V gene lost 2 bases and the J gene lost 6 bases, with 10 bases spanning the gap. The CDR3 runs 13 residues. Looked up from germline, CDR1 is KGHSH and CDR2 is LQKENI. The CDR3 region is CASSPSRDNGYTF. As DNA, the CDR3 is TGTGCCAGCTCACCATCCAGGGATAATGGCTACACCTTC.

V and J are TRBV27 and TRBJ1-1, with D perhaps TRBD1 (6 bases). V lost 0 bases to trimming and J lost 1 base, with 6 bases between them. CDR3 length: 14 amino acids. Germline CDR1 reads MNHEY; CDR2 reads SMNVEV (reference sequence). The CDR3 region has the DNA TGTGCCAGCAGTTTATCAGGGGGGAACACTGAAGCTTTCTTT. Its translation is CASSLSGGNTEAFF.

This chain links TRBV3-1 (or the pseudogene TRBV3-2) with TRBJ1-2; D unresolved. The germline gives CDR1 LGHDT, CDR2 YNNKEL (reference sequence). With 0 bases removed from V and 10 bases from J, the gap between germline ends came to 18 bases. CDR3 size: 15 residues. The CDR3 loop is CASSQDRIEPGSYTF. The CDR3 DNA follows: TGTGCCAGCAGCCAAGATCGAATTGAGCCAGGTTCCTACACCTTC.

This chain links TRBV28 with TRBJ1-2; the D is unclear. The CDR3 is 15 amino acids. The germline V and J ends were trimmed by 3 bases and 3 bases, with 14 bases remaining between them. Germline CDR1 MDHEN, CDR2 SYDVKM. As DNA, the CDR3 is TGTGCCAGCAGTTTTCTCGACAATTTCGACTATGGCTACACCTTC. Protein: CASSFLDNFDYGYTF.

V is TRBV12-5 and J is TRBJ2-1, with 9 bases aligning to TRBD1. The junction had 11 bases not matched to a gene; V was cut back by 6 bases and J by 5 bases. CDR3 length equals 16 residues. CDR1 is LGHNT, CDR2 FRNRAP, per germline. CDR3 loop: CASGRNYRGQNNEQFF. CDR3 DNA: TGTGCTAGTGGAAGAAACTACAGGGGGCAGAACAATGAGCAGTTCTTC.

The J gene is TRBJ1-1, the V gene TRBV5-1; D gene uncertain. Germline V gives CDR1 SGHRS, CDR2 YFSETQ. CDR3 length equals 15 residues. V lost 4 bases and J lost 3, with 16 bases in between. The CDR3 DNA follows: TGCGCCAGCAGCCTTGAATTCGACGGGTACACTGAAGCTTTCTTT. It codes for CASSLEFDGYTEAFF.

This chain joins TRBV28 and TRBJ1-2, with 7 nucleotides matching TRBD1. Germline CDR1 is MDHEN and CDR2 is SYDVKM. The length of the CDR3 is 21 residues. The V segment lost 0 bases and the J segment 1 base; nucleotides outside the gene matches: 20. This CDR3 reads CASSLWQGVPGSFTSNYGYTF. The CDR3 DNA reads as TGTGCCAGCAGTTTATGGCAGGGGGTTCCAGGGTCGTTTACCAGTAACTATGGCTACACCTTC.

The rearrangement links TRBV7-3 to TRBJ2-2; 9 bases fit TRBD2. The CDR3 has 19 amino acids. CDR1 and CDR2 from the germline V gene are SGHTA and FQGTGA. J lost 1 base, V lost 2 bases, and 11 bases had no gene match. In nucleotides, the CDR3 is TGTGCCAGCAGCTTATATCCGGGTAGCGGGGGACAGAACACCGGGGAGCTGTTTTTT. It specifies CASSLYPGSGGQNTGELFF.

CDR3 nucleotides: TGTGCCAGCAGTTTACACAGGGTCAATCAGCCCCAGCATTTT. It translates to CASSLHRVNQPQHF. The V call is TRBV28, the J call TRBJ1-5, with D maybe TRBD1 (6 bases). Deletions cut 2 bases from V and 3 bases from J, with 8 bases between. Germline V lookup: CDR1 MDHEN, CDR2 SYDVKM. The CDR3 consists of 14 residues.

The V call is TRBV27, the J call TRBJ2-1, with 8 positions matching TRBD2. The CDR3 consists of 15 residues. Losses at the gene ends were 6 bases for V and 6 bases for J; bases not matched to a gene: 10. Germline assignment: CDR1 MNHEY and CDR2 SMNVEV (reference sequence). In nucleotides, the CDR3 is TGTGCCAGCAGCGAAAGAGTAGCGGGAATCAATGAGCAGTTCTTC. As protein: CASSERVAGINEQFF.

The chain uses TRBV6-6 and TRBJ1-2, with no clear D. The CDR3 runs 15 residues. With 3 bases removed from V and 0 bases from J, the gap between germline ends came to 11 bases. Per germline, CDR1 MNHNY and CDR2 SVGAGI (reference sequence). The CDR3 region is CASSYMAASNYGYTF. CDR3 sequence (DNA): TGTGCCAGCAGTTATATGGCGGCATCTAACTATGGCTACACCTTC.

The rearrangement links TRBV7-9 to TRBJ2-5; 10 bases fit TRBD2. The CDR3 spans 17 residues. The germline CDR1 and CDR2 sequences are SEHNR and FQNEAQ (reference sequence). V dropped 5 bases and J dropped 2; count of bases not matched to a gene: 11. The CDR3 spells CASSARRLAGSQETQYF. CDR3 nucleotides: TGTGCCAGCAGCGCCAGGAGACTAGCGGGTTCTCAAGAGACCCAGTACTTC.

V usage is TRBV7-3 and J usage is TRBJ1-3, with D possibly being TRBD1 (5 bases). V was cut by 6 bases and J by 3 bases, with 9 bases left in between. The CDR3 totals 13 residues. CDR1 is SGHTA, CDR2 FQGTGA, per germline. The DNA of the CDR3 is TGTGCCAGCAGTCTTGACAGTGGAAACACCATATATTTT. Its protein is CASSLDSGNTIYF.

The CDR3 region is CASSQAAKTGGLTDTQYF. For the CDR3, the DNA is TGTGCCAGCAGCCAAGCGGCTAAAACGGGAGGGCTCACAGATACGCAGTATTTT. This chain joins TRBV4-2 and TRBJ2-3; 8 bases line up with TRBD2. The CDR3 extends over 18 amino acids. V shed 1 base, J shed 2 bases, and the junction held 11 bases outside the gene matches. The V gene's germline CDR1 is LGHNA and CDR2 YNFKEQ.

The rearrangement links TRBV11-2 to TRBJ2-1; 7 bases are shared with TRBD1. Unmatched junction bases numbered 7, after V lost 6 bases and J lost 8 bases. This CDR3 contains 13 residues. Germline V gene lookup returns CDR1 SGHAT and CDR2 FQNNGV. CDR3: CASRATGWHEQFF. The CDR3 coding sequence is TGTGCCAGCAGGGCGACAGGGTGGCATGAGCAGTTCTTC.

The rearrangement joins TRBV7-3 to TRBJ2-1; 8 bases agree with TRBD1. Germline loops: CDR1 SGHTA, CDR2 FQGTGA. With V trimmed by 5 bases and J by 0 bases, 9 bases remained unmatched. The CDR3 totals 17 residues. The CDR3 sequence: CASSTPEQGDSYNEQFF. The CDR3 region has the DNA TGTGCCAGCAGCACACCCGAACAGGGGGACTCCTACAATGAGCAGTTCTTC.

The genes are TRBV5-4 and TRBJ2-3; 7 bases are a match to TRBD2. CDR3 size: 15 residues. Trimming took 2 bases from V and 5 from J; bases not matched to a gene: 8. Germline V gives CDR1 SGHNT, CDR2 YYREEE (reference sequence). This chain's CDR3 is CASSLFAGVGDTQYF. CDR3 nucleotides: TGTGCCAGCAGCTTATTTGCGGGAGTTGGAGATACGCAGTATTTT.

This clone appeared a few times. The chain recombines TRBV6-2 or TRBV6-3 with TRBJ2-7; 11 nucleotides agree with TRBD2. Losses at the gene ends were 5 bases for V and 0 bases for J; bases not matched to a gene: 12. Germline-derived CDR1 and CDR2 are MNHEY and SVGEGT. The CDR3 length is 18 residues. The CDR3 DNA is TGTGCCAGCAGTGAGGTAGGACTAGCGGGTCCTCGCTCCTACGAGCAGTACTTC. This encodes CASSEVGLAGPRSYEQYF.

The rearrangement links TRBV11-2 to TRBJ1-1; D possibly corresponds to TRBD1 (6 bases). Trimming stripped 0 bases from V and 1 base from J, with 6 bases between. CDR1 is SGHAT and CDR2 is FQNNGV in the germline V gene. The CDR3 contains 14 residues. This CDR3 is CASSLEQGNTEAFF. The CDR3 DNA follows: TGTGCCAGCAGCTTAGAACAGGGGAACACTGAAGCTTTCTTT.

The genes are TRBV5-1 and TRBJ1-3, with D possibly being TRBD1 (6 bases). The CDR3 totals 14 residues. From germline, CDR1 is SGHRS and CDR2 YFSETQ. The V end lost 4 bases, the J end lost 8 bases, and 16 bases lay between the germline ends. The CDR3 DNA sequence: TGCGCCAGCAGCCCGGGACAAGCAAGGGACACCATATATTTT. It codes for CASSPGQARDTIYF.

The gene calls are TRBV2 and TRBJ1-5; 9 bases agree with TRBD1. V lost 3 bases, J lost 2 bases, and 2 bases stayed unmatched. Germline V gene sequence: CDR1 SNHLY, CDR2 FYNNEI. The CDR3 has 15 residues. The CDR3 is CASSEGQGGNQPQHF. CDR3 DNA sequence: TGTGCCAGCAGTGAGGGACAGGGAGGCAATCAGCCCCAGCATTTT.

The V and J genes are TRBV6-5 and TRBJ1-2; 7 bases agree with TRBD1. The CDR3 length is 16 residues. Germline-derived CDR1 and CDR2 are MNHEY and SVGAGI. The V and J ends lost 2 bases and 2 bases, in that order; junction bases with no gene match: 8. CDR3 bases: TGTGCCAGCAGTTACCAGGGACAGATACCCAACTATGGCTACACCTTC. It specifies CASSYQGQIPNYGYTF.

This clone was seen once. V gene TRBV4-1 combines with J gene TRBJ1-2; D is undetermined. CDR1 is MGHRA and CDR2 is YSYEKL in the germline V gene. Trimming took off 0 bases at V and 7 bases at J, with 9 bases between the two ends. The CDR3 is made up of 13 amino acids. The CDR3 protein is CASSQDTTRGYTF. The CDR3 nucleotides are TGCGCCAGCAGCCAAGATACCACGCGTGGCTACACCTTC.

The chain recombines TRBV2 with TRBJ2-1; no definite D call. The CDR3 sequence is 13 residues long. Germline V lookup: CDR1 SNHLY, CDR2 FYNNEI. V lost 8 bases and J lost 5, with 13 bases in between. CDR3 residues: CASLDLEHNEQFF. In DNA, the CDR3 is TGTGCCAGCCTGGATTTGGAGCACAATGAGCAGTTCTTC.